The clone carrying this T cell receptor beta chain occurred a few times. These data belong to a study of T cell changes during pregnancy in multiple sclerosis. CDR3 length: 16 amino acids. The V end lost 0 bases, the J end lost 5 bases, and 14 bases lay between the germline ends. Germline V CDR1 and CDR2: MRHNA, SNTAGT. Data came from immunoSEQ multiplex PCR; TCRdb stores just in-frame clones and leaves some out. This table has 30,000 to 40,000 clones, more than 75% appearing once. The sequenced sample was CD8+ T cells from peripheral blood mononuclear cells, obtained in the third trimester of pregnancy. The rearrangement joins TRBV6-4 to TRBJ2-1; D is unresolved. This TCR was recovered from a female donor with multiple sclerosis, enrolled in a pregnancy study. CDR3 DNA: TGTGCCAGCAGTGACTCTGTTGGTGGCGGAAACAATGAGCAGTTCTTC. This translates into CASSDSVGGGNNEQFF.